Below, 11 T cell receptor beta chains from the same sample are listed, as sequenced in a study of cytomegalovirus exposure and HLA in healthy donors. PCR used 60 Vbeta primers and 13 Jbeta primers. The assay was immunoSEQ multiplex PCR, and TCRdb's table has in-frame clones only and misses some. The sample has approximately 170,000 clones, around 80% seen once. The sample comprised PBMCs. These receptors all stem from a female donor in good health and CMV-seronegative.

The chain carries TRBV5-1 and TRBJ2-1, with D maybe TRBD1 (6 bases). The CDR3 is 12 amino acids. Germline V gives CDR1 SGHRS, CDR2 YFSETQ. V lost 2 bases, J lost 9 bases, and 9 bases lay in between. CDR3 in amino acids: CASSLLTGEQFF. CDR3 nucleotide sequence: TGCGCCAGCAGCTTACTGACAGGTGAGCAGTTCTTC.

The CDR3 region is CASSLDRSNQPQHF. CDR3 bases: TGTGCCAGCAGCTTAGACAGGTCTAATCAGCCCCAGCATTTT. The rearrangement joins TRBV11-2 to TRBJ1-5; D not certain. The length of the CDR3 is 14 residues. The ends were cut back, 0 bases at V and 4 bases at J, with 7 bases in the middle. CDR1 is SGHAT and CDR2 is FQNNGV in the germline V gene.

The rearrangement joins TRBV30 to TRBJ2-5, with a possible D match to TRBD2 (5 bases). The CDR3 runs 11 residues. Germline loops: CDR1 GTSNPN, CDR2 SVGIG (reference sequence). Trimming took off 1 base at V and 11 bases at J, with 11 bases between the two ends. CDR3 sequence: CAWSDRWEQYF. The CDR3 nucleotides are TGTGCCTGGAGTGACCGTTGGGAGCAGTACTTC.

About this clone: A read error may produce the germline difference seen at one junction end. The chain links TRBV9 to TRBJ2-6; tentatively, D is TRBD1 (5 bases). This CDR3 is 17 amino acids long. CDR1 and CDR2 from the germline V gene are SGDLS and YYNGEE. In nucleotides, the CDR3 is TGTGCCAGCAGCGTAGATGCAGACTCCTCTGGGGCCAACGGCCTGACTTTC. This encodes CASSVDADSSGANGLTF.

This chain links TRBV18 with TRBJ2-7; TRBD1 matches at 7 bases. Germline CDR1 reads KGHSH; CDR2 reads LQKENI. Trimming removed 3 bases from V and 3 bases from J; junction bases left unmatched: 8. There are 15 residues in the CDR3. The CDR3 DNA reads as TGTGCCAGCTCACCTGCCGGGACAGCCATCTACGAGCAGTACTTC. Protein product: CASSPAGTAIYEQYF.

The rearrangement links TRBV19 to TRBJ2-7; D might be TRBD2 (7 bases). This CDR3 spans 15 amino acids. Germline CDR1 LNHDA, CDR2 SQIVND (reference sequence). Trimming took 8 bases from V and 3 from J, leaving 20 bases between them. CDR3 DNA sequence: TGTGCCAGTGGAATGTGGGGGGGGCCGGACTACGAGCAGTACTTC. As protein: CASGMWGGPDYEQYF.

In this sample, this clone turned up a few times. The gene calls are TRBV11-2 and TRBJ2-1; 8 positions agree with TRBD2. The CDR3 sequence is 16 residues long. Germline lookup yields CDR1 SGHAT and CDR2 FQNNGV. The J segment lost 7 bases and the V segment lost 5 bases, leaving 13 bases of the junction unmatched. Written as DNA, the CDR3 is TGTGCCAGCAGCCCAATAGCGGGGACCGCTGGGAATGAGCAGTTCTTC. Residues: CASSPIAGTAGNEQFF.

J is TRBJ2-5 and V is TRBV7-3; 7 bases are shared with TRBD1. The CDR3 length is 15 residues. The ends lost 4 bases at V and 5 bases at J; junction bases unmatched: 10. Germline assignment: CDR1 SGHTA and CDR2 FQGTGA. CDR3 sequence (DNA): TGTGCCAGCAGCTCGACAGGGCTCGGCAGGGAGACCCAGTACTTC. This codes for CASSSTGLGRETQYF.

The CDR3 sequence is CASSTGTGEIGANVLTF. DNA of the CDR3: TGTGCCAGTAGTACCGGGACAGGGGAGATAGGGGCCAACGTCCTGACTTTC. The chain links TRBV19 to TRBJ2-6; 10 bases are shared with TRBD1. Per the germline V gene, CDR1 is LNHDA and CDR2 is SQIVND (reference sequence). V was pared by 4 bases and J by 4 bases, with 7 bases of the junction left unmatched. The CDR3 totals 17 residues.

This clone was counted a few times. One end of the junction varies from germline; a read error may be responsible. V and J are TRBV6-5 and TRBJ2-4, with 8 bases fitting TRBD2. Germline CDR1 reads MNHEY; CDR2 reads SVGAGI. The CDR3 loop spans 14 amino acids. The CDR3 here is CASGLSGVKNSQYF. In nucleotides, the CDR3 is TGTGCCAGCGGGCTTAGCGGGGTAAAAAACAGTCAGTACTTC.

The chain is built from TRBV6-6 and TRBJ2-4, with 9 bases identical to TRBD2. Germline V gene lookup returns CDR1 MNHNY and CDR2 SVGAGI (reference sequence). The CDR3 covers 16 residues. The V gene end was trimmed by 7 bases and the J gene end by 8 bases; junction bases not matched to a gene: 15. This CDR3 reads CASKNRGGAIGDIQYF. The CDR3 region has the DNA TGTGCCAGCAAAAACCGCGGGGGGGCCATTGGAGACATTCAGTACTTC.